This TCR beta chain was identified in a study of OX40 agonist ivuxolimab in advanced cancers. Concerning the study at large: The costimulatory receptor OX40 (CD134) was targeted by ivuxolimab, a fully human IgG2 agonistic monoclonal antibody. Intravenous ivuxolimab was administered to patients every 2 weeks at six dose levels: 0.01, 0.1, 0.3, 1.5, 3 and 10 mg/kg. Among the roughly 52 dose-escalation patients, about 19 had hepatocellular carcinoma, roughly 15 melanoma, 9 renal cell carcinoma and 9 head and neck cancer. In the dose-escalation cohort, 82.7% of patients were male, and the mean age was roughly 60 years with a range of roughly 23 to 90. Patients were allowed to have had prior anti-PD-1, anti-PD-L1 or anti-CTLA-4 therapy, and more than 35% of the dose-escalation patients had been treated with checkpoint inhibitors. Partial responses occurred in three dose-escalation patients: two with cutaneous melanoma and one with hepatocellular carcinoma. Peripheral TCRbeta sequencing aimed to test whether ivuxolimab altered TCR sequence diversity and caused clonal T-cell expansion. The monotherapy dose-escalation portion (N of about 52 patients) of the phase I ivuxolimab trial is reported in the paper. The study at large found these results: In the 0.1-3.0 mg/kg groups, partial responders had among the lowest normalized peripheral clonal expansion, particularly in CD8+ T cells. On average, CD8+ T cells showed more expanded clones than CD4+ T cells after ivuxolimab. At doses from 0.1 to 3.0 mg/kg, clonal expansion was seen in both CD4+ and CD8+ blood T cells between baseline and week 6. Low levels of normalized T-cell clonal expansion were also seen in some patients who did not respond. The antigen specificity of the peripheral T cells that underwent clonal expansion was not determined.

Genomic DNA was isolated from the sorted cells so that the TCRbeta CDR3 region could be sequenced. The immunoSEQ Assay was used for sequencing of TCRbeta CDR3 regions. The table comes from immuneACCESS by way of TCRdb, which keeps in-frame sequences with V and J called. Part of the clones is missing from these tables; in studies checked, under half for an unresolved V gene and the rest for unknown reasons. Recorded for this sample are 36,000 or so clones; 79% of them occurred a single time. The ten most abundant clones make up roughly 10% of the sample. Patients with autoimmune disease history or receiving systemic immunosuppression were excluded from the trial. Peripheral blood for TCR sequencing was collected from all dose cohorts at baseline, on cycle 4 day 1, and on cycle 7 day 1. The samples were drawn from a first-in-human, open-label, multicenter phase I dose-escalation trial of ivuxolimab. The trial enrolled adults with locally advanced or metastatic head and neck squamous cell, hepatocellular, melanoma or renal cell carcinoma. CD4+ and CD8+ T cells were sorted separately from peripheral blood before TCR sequencing.

The CDR3, cysteine through phenylalanine, is 13 amino acids long. The sequence is cut down to CDR3 DNA, 39 bases in frame from base 1. In the germline V gene, CDR1 corresponds to MNHEY and CDR2 to SVGAGI. Deletion took 9 bases off V and 4 bases off J, with a span of 13 bases between the germline ends. This clone was counted once. Its antigen specificity is not known. No clone much larger than this one lies a single base away; base qualities are absent. The TCR originated in an adult with an advanced solid tumor such as melanoma, head and neck, liver or kidney cancer. The sequencing used CD4+ or CD8+ T cells sorted from blood, collected in a trial of the OX40 agonist ivuxolimab. In this chain, TRBV6-5 is recombined with TRBJ1-3, with no D gene named confidently. CDR3 sequence: CASASGVGNTIYF. The DNA sequence follows: TGTGCCAGTGCGAGCGGGGTCGGAAACACCATATATTTT.